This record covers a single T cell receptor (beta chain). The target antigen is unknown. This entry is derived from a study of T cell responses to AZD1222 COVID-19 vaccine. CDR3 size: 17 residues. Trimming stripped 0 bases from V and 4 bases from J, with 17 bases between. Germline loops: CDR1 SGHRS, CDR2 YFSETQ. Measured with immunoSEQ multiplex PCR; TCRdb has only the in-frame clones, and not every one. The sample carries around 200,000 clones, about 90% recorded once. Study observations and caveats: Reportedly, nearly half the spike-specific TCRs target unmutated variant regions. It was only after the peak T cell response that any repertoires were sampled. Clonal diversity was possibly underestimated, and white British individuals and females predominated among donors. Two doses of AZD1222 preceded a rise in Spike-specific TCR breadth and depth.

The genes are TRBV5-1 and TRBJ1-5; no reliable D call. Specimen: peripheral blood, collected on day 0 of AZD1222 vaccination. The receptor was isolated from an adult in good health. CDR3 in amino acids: CASSLEVLGPTNQPQHF. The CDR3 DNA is TGCGCCAGCAGCTTGGAGGTTCTGGGCCCGACAAATCAGCCCCAGCATTTT.